Below are 12 T cell receptor beta chains sequenced from a single sample in a study of technical replicates of blood from a few donors. Here immunoSEQ multiplex PCR was the method, and the copy in TCRdb shows in-frame clones only, minus some. Of about 70,000 clones in the sample, roughly nine tenths were seen once. Source material: T cells isolated from PBMCs. Source of these receptors: a human donor in good health.

The rearrangement joins TRBV27 to TRBJ1-1; TRBD1 aligns across 11 bases. CDR3 size: 18 residues. J lost 3 bases, V lost 6 bases, and 15 bases had no gene match. CDR1 MNHEY and CDR2 SMNVEV come from the germline V gene (reference sequence). The CDR3 coding sequence is TGTGCCAGCAGGACCCGTACCGGGACAGGGGGAAGGGACACTGAAGCTTTCTTT. Its protein is CASRTRTGTGGRDTEAFF.

In nucleotides, the CDR3 is TGTGCCAGCAGCTTAGCCAGCGGAGAAACCTACGAGCAGTACTTC. It yields the protein CASSLASGETYEQYF. This chain links TRBV7-2 with TRBJ2-7, with D maybe TRBD2 (5 bases). V was clipped by 0 bases and J by 2 bases, with 11 bases between them. Per the germline V gene, CDR1 is SGHTA and CDR2 is FQGNSA. The CDR3 runs 15 residues.

A single count supports this clone. The chain is built from TRBV27 and TRBJ2-2; D is possibly TRBD2 (6 bases). CDR3 size: 15 residues. In germline, CDR1 is MNHEY, CDR2 SMNVEV (reference sequence). V shed 3 bases and J shed 5 bases, with 13 bases lying between them. The CDR3 region has the DNA TGTGCCAGCAGTTTTGGGGGGTTGGGAACCGGGGAGCTGTTTTTT. This encodes CASSFGGLGTGELFF.

The chain employs TRBV2 and TRBJ2-1; 9 nucleotides agree with TRBD2. The CDR3 is 15 amino acids. Trimming cost V 1 base and J 8 bases; bases outside gene matches: 6. The germline V gene has CDR1 SNHLY and CDR2 FYNNEI. CDR3 protein: CASSEVVLAGDEQFF. The DNA for the CDR3 is TGTGCCAGCAGTGAAGTGGTTTTAGCGGGAGATGAGCAGTTCTTC.

This rearrangement joins TRBV6-6 to TRBJ1-1, with D perhaps matching TRBD1 (5 bases). Trimming removed 6 bases from V and 1 base from J, with 6 bases in between. Germline loops: CDR1 MNHNY, CDR2 SVGAGI (reference sequence). The CDR3 is 12 residues long. Here the CDR3 reads CASRGGNTEAFF. As DNA, the CDR3 is TGTGCCAGCAGGGGGGGGAACACTGAAGCTTTCTTT.

The chain combines TRBV28 with TRBJ1-3; D is ambiguous. Trimming took off 4 bases at V and 5 bases at J, with 9 bases between the two ends. Germline lookup yields CDR1 MDHEN and CDR2 SYDVKM. This CDR3 region has 13 residues. This CDR3 reads CASSSSDRNTIYF. CDR3 nucleotide sequence: TGTGCCAGCAGTTCCTCCGACAGAAACACCATATATTTT.

The chain employs TRBV5-4 and TRBJ1-1; D gene ambiguous. Between the trimmed V and J ends, which lost 4 bases and 7 bases, there was a span of 11 bases. Germline V gene lookup returns CDR1 SGHNT and CDR2 YYREEE (reference sequence). The CDR3 runs 12 residues. CDR3 sequence (DNA): TGTGCCAGCAGCCTACAGAGTTATGAAGCTTTCTTT. Amino acids: CASSLQSYEAFF.

This chain links TRBV18 with TRBJ2-7; D is perhaps TRBD2 (5 bases). CDR3 length equals 14 residues. Germline V CDR1 and CDR2: KGHSH, LQKENI. V was shortened by 3 bases and J by 2 bases, with 11 bases between the two germline ends. The CDR3 bases are TGTGCCAGCTCACCCAACGTGGAGGCCTACGAGCAGTACTTC. It specifies CASSPNVEAYEQYF. Full variable domain (rest looked up from reference TRBV18 and TRBJ2-7): NAGVMQNPRHLVRRRGQEARLRCSPMKGHSHVYWYRQLPEEGLKFMVYLQKENIIDESGMPKERFSAEFPKEGPSILRIQQVVRGDSAAYFCASSPNVEAYEQYFGPGTRLTVT.

The CDR3, as DNA: TGTGCCAGCAGCCGGTCCTACGAGCAGTACTTC. Amino acids: CASSRSYEQYF. The chain combines TRBV7-9 with TRBJ2-7, with unresolved D. Per the germline V gene, CDR1 is SEHNR and CDR2 is FQNEAQ (reference sequence). V was shortened by 5 bases and J by 1 base, with 3 bases between the two germline ends. CDR3 size: 11 residues.

The CDR3, as DNA: TGTGCCAGCAGCAAACGCGGGACAGGGGGCGACGAGCAGTACTTC. It is translated as CASSKRGTGGDEQYF. The V call is TRBV11-1, the J call TRBJ2-7, with 12 bases matching TRBD1. The CDR3 length is 15 residues. Germline values: CDR1 SGHAT, CDR2 FQDESV (reference sequence). With 5 bases clipped from V and 5 bases from J, the junction kept 7 bases outside the gene matches.

CDR3 nucleotide sequence: TGTGCCAGCAGCCCAAGGACTAGCGGTTACACCGGGGAGCTGTTTTTT. Its translation: CASSPRTSGYTGELFF. The chain joins TRBV9 to TRBJ2-2, with TRBD2 matching 10 bases. Germline CDR1 is SGDLS and CDR2 is YYNGEE. V lost 4 bases to trimming and J lost 3 bases; unmatched junction nucleotides: 6. CDR3 length: 16 residues.

The V and J genes are TRBV6-5 and TRBJ1-2; weak D call: TRBD1 (5 bases). V shed 2 bases and J shed 8 bases, with 15 bases lying between them. Germline CDR1 is MNHEY and CDR2 is SVGAGI. This CDR3 contains 14 residues. CDR3 sequence (DNA): TGTGCCAGCAGTTACGGCTCGGGGGTGCGGGGCTACACCTTC. Its protein is CASSYGSGVRGYTF.